These 6 T cell receptor beta chains came from one sample sequenced in a study of T cells after yellow fever vaccination. TCRdb independently ran MiXCR on the 5' RACE reads; one entry per CDR3 protein. The table includes some 260,000 distinct CDR3 sequences, roughly 4.8% detected once. The starting material was CD4+ T cells sorted from PBMCs, obtained on the day of the yellow fever booster vaccination. These receptors all come from a young man who received the YFV17D yellow fever vaccine.

The V call is TRBV6-1, the J call TRBJ2-5, with D possibly called TRBD1 or TRBD2 (5 bases each). There are 15 residues in the CDR3. Germline-derived CDR1 and CDR2 are MNHNS and SASEGT. Trimming took 1 base from V and 5 from J, leaving 14 bases between them. The CDR3 sequence: CASSEGNSWGETQYF. The CDR3 DNA follows: TGTGCCAGCAGTGAAGGAAATTCATGGGGGGAGACCCAGTACTTC.

This clonotype was detected ten times or more. This rearrangement joins TRBV7-9 to TRBJ2-3; D remains unclear. The CDR3 covers 14 residues. The germline CDR1 and CDR2 sequences are SEHNR and FQNEAQ (reference sequence). The V end lost 2 bases, the J end lost 0 bases, and 6 bases lay between the germline ends. The CDR3 loop reads CASSLTASTDTQYF. CDR3 bases: TGTGCCAGCAGCTTAACAGCTAGCACAGATACGCAGTATTTT.

This clonotype was recorded a few times. The J gene is TRBJ1-1, the V gene TRBV12-3 or TRBV12-4; D gene unclear. This CDR3 is 16 amino acids long. V lost 3 bases and J 3 bases, leaving 17 bases between the germline ends. CDR3 in DNA: TGTGCCAGCAGTTTTCGCCCACCTGGCCTGGACACTGAAGCTTTCTTT. This gives the protein CASSFRPPGLDTEAFF.

V is TRBV7-9 and J is TRBJ1-2; no firm D call. Trimming took off 2 bases at V and 0 bases at J, with 22 bases between the two ends. CDR1 is SEHNR, CDR2 FQNEAQ, per germline (reference sequence). The CDR3 covers 19 residues. CDR3 DNA sequence: TGTGCCAGCAGCTTACTGCGGACGGAACCTACGAGAGCTAACTATGGCTACACCTTC. It encodes CASSLLRTEPTRANYGYTF.

This rearrangement joins TRBV7-2 to TRBJ2-5; TRBD1 or TRBD2 may be the D gene (5 bases each). The CDR3 has 14 amino acids. V lost 4 bases to trimming and J lost 4 bases, with 13 bases between them. The germline CDR1 and CDR2 sequences are SGHTA and FQGNSA. CDR3 region: CASSSRDPRETQYF. The CDR3, as DNA: TGTGCCAGCAGCTCCAGGGACCCGCGAGAGACCCAGTACTTC. The whole variable domain, filled in from reference TRBV7-2 and TRBJ2-5, reads GAGVSQSPSNKVTEKGKDVELRCDPISGHTALYWYRQSLGQGLEFLIYFQGNSAPDKSGLPSDRFSAERTGGSVSTLTIQRTQQEDSAVYLCASSSRDPRETQYFGPGTRLLVL.

This chain connects TRBV5-1 to TRBJ1-1, with TRBD1 matching 8 bases. V was pared by 4 bases and J by 5 bases, with 10 bases of the junction left unmatched. The CDR3 consists of 15 residues. Germline V gene sequence: CDR1 SGHRS, CDR2 YFSETQ. As DNA, the CDR3 is TGCGCCAGCAGCACAAGGACAGGGACGGATACTGAAGCTTTCTTT. This gives the protein CASSTRTGTDTEAFF. The variable domain in full, completed from reference TRBV5-1 and TRBJ1-1, reads KAGVTQTPRYLIKTRGQQVTLSCSPISGHRSVSWYQQTPGQGLQFLFEYFSETQRNKGNFPGRFSGRQFSNSRSEMNVSTLELGDSALYLCASSTRTGTDTEAFFGQGTRLTVV.